This TCR beta chain was captured by sequencing in a study of blood T cell repertoires in COVID-19. Clones were sequenced by immunoSEQ multiplex PCR, and TCRdb holds only the in-frame ones, with some missing. Of some 260,000 clones in the sample, about 88% are singletons; the top ten hold approximately 4%. Germline CDR1 is MDHEN and CDR2 is SYDVKM. V lost 5 bases to trimming and J lost 5 bases; unmatched junction nucleotides: 8. The CDR3 covers 15 residues. The V and J genes are TRBV28 and TRBJ2-3; TRBD1 matches at 9 bases. The sequenced sample consisted of PBMCs or T cells enriched from blood (not recorded which). The TCR comes from a man aged 25-45 years with acute COVID-19. The CDR3 bases are TGTGCCAGCAGTGAGCCGGGACAGGGAGAAGATACGCAGTATTTT. It codes for CASSEPGQGEDTQYF.